The 10 T cell receptor beta chains below come from one sample, sequenced in a study of blood T cells in healthy people across ages (dated by TCRdb to between 2015 and 2017). The library was generated by 5' RACE. The sample was run on an Illumina HiSeq 2500. A second PCR of about 6 to 11 cycles was performed with a sample-barcoded 5' primer and a J-beta primer mix. TCRdb cleaned the public reads at Q25 with fastp, built clones with MiXCR and kept in-frame beta chains. CDR3 protein duplicates are merged, each entry listing the most common genes and DNA. The sample contains approximately 680,000 distinct CDR3 sequences, approximately 31% of them found a single time. The ten most abundant clones make up 15% of the sample. The specimen was blood. The receptors come from a woman of 80 years or more in good health. Donor details come from another sample of the same person, matched by shared clones.

This sequence joins TRBV20-1 and TRBJ2-1; 8 nucleotides align to TRBD2. Per germline, CDR1 DFQATT and CDR2 SNEGSKA (reference sequence). Germline trimming cut 7 bases from V and 7 bases from J; bases unmatched to any gene: 12. CDR3 length equals 14 residues. CDR3 nucleotides: TGCAGTGTCCCTACCGGGAGGGCGAGGAATGAGCAGTTCTTC. It codes for CSVPTGRARNEQFF.

This clonotype was counted many times. The rearrangement links TRBV20-1 to TRBJ2-5; 11 nucleotides agree with TRBD1. V shed 5 bases, J shed 5 bases, and the junction held 7 bases outside the gene matches. The germline CDR1 and CDR2 sequences are DFQATT and SNEGSKA (reference sequence). This CDR3 is built from 14 residues. CDR3 nucleotide sequence: TGCAGTGCTTCTCGGACAGGGGGCGGTGAGACCCAGTACTTC. Amino acids: CSASRTGGGETQYF.

This clonotype appeared many times. The chain couples TRBV5-5 to TRBJ1-6; TRBD1 agrees at 8 bases. This CDR3 is 14 amino acids long. Germline CDR1 and CDR2: SGHKS and YYEKEE (reference sequence). The trim removed 0 bases at V and 8 bases at J, leaving 1 base unmatched. The CDR3 bases are TGTGCCAGCAGCTTGGACAGGGGGGATTCACCCCTCCACTTT. Protein: CASSLDRGDSPLHF.

The chain is built from TRBV24-1 and TRBJ2-7; perhaps D is TRBD1 or TRBD2 (5 bases each). Between the trimmed V and J ends, which lost 3 bases and 3 bases, there was a span of 8 bases. The germline CDR1 and CDR2 sequences are KGHDR and SFDVKD. This CDR3 is built from 13 residues. This CDR3 reads CATSDKGSYEQYF. The CDR3 nucleotides are TGTGCCACCAGTGATAAGGGGAGCTACGAGCAGTACTTC.

This clonotype was counted ten times or more. The V and J genes are TRBV6-5 and TRBJ1-2; the D is unclear. V shed 2 bases and J shed 8 bases, with 9 bases lying between them. There are 12 residues in the CDR3. The germline gives CDR1 MNHEY, CDR2 SVGAGI. CDR3 residues: CASSYGRGGYTF. In nucleotides, the CDR3 is TGTGCCAGCAGTTACGGTCGGGGAGGCTACACCTTC.

At least ten counts were recorded for this clonotype. J is TRBJ2-4 and V is TRBV12-3 or TRBV12-4; the D gene is possibly TRBD2 (6 bases). Between the trimmed V and J ends, which lost 3 bases and 6 bases, there was a span of 12 bases. The CDR3 extends over 14 amino acids. This CDR3 reads CASSFGSGGNIQYF. CDR3 bases: TGTGCCAGCAGTTTCGGGTCCGGGGGAAACATTCAGTACTTC.

This clonotype was observed a few times. The chain carries TRBV5-6 and TRBJ2-1; 7 bases match TRBD1. Germline CDR1 is SGHDT and CDR2 is YYEEEE. The CDR3 contains 14 residues. Losses at the gene ends were 4 bases for V and 3 bases for J; bases not matched to a gene: 4. DNA for the CDR3: TGTGCCAGCAGCCTGGGACAGTACTACAATGAGCAGTTCTTC. This sequence encodes CASSLGQYYNEQFF.

This clonotype showed up many times. This chain joins TRBV7-9 and TRBJ2-5, with D maybe TRBD2 (7 bases). V lost 8 bases, J lost 2 bases, and 18 bases lay in between. This CDR3 is built from 15 residues. The V gene's germline CDR1 is SEHNR and CDR2 FQNEAQ (reference sequence). DNA for the CDR3: TGTGCCAGCGTCGAAAGGGGGGGGCCTCAAGAGACCCAGTACTTC. This sequence encodes CASVERGGPQETQYF.

This clonotype has at least ten counts. The CDR3 nucleotides read TGCAGTGCTAGAAGGATGGGCCTAGCGGGGGGCCATGAGCAGTTCTTC. Its translation is CSARRMGLAGGHEQFF. The rearrangement joins TRBV20-1 to TRBJ2-1; 11 bases are a match to TRBD2. Germline V CDR1 and CDR2: DFQATT, SNEGSKA (reference sequence). V dropped 2 bases and J dropped 8; count of bases not matched to a gene: 11. This CDR3 is built from 16 residues.

As concerns this clonotype: A much larger clonotype is one base distant, so this may be a read error. The rearrangement links TRBV4-2 to TRBJ1-4; D call uncertain. CDR3 length: 15 residues. CDR1 is LGHNA, CDR2 YNFKEQ, per germline. CDR3 sequence (DNA): TGTGCCGGCAGCCAAGAGGTTTGGTTTTGGGAAAAACTGTTTTTT. Amino acids: CAGSQEVWFWEKLFF.